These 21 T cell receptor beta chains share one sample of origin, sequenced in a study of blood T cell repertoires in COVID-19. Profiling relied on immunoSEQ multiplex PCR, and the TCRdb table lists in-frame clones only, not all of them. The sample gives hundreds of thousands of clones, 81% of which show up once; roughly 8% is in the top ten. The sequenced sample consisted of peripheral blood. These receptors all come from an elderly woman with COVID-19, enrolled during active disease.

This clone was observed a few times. The CDR3 sequence is CASSFDTFYEQYF. The CDR3 DNA is TGTGCCAGCAGCTTCGACACATTCTACGAGCAGTACTTC. V is TRBV11-2 and J is TRBJ2-7; no firm D call. The germline gives CDR1 SGHAT, CDR2 FQNNGV. The V end lost 3 bases, the J end lost 3 bases, and 9 bases lay between the germline ends. This CDR3 has 13 residues.

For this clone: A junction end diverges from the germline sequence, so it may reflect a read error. Here the CDR3 reads CASSPGLAVYNEQFF. Written as DNA, the CDR3 is TGTGCTAGCAGCCCAGGGCTAGCGGTCTACAATGAGCAGTTCTTC. This rearrangement joins TRBV7-7 to TRBJ2-1, with TRBD2 identical over 7 bases. This CDR3 has 15 residues. In germline, CDR1 is SSHAT, CDR2 FNYEAQ (reference sequence).

CDR3 sequence: CASVPWPRAESPLHF. CDR3 sequence (DNA): TGTGCCAGCGTACCATGGCCTCGCGCGGAGTCACCCCTCCACTTT. V is TRBV28 and J is TRBJ1-6; D gene ambiguous. Germline V gives CDR1 MDHEN, CDR2 SYDVKM. The CDR3 extends over 15 amino acids. Trimming left V 8 bases short and J 10 bases short, with 21 bases between.

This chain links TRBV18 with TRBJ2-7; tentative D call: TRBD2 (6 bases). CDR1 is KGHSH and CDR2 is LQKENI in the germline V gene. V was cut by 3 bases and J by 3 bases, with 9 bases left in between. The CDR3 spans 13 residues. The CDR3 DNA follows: TGTGCCAGCTCACCCGGGAGCCTCTACGAGCAGTACTTC. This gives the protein CASSPGSLYEQYF. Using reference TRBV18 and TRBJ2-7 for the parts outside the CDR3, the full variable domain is NAGVMQNPRHLVRRRGQEARLRCSPMKGHSHVYWYRQLPEEGLKFMVYLQKENIIDESGMPKERFSAEFPKEGPSILRIQQVVRGDSAAYFCASSPGSLYEQYFGPGTRLTVT.

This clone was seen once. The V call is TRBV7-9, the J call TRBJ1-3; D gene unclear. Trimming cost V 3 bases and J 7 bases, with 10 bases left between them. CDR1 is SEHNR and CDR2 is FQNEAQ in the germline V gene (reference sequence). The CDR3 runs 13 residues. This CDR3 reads CASSLELSNTIYF. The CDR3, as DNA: TGTGCCAGCAGCTTGGAGTTGAGCAACACCATATATTTT.

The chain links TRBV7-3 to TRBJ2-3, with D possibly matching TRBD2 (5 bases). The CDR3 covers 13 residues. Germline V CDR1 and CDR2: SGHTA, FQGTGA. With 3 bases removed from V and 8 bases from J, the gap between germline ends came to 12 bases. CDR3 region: CASSFGEAGTQYF. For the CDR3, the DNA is TGTGCCAGCAGCTTCGGCGAGGCGGGTACGCAGTATTTT.

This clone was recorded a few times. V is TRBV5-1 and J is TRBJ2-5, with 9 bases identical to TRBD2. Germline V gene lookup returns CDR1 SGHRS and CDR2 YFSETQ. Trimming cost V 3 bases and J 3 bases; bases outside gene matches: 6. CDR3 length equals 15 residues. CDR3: CASSSGTSTKETQYF. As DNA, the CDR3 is TGCGCCAGCAGCTCCGGGACTAGCACAAAAGAGACCCAGTACTTC. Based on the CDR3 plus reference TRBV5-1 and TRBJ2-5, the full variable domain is KAGVTQTPRYLIKTRGQQVTLSCSPISGHRSVSWYQQTPGQGLQFLFEYFSETQRNKGNFPGRFSGRQFSNSRSEMNVSTLELGDSALYLCASSSGTSTKETQYFGPGTRLLVL.

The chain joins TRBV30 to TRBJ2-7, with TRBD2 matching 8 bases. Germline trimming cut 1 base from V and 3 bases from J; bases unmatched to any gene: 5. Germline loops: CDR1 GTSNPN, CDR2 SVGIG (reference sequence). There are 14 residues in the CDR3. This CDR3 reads CAWSGSGGRYEQYF. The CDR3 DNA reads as TGTGCCTGGAGTGGATCGGGAGGGCGCTACGAGCAGTACTTC.

DNA for the CDR3: TGTGCCAGTAGTCCGATGGCCCCAGGGCAGACAGATACGCAGTATTTT. Protein: CASSPMAPGQTDTQYF. The V and J genes are TRBV19 and TRBJ2-3; TRBD1 is a possible D gene (5 bases). Trimming took off 5 bases at V and 3 bases at J, with 18 bases between the two ends. CDR1 and CDR2 (germline): LNHDA, SQIVND (reference sequence). The CDR3 spans 16 residues.

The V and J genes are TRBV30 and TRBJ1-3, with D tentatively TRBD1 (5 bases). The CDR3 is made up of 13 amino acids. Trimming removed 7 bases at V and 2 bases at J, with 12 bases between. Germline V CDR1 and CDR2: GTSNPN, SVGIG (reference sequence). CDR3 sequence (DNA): TGTGCCTATCAAGCGGGGGCTGGAAACACCATATATTTT. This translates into CAYQAGAGNTIYF.

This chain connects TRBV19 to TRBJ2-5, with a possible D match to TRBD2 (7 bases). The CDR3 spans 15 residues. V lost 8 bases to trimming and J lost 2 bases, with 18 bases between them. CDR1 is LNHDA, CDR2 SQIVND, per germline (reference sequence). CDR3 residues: CASGPRGGVQETQYF. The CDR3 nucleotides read TGTGCCAGTGGACCTAGGGGGGGTGTTCAAGAGACCCAGTACTTC.

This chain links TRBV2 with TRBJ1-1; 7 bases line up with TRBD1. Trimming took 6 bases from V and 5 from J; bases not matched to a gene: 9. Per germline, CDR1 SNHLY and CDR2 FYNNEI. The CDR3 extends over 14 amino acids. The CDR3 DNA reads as TGTGCCAGCAGCAAACAGGGGTTGGTAACTGAAGCTTTCTTT. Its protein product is CASSKQGLVTEAFF. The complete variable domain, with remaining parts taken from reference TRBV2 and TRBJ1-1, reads EPEVTQTPSHQVTQMGQEVILRCVPISNHLYFYWYRQILGQKVEFLVSFYNNEISEKSEIFDDQFSVERPDGSNFTLKIRSTKLEDSAMYFCASSKQGLVTEAFFGQGTRLTVV.

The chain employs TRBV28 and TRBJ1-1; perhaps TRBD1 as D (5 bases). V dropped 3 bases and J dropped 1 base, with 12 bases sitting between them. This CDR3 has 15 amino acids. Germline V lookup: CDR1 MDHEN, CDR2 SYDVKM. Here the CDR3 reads CASSLSRRGNTEAFF. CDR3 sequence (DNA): TGTGCCAGCAGTTTGTCGAGAAGGGGGAACACTGAAGCTTTCTTT.

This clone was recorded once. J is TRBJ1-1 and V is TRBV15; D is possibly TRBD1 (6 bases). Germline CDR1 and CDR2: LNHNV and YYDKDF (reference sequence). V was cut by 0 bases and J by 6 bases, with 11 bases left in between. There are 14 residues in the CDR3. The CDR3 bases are TGTGCCACCAGCAGAGATCAACAGGGATCTGAAGCTTTCTTT. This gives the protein CATSRDQQGSEAFF. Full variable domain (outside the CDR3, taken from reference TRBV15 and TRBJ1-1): DAMVIQNPRYQVTQFGKPVTLSCSQTLNHNVMYWYQQKSSQAPKLLFHYYDKDFNNEADTPDNFQSRRPNTSFCFLDIRSPGLGDTAMYLCATSRDQQGSEAFFGQGTRLTVV.

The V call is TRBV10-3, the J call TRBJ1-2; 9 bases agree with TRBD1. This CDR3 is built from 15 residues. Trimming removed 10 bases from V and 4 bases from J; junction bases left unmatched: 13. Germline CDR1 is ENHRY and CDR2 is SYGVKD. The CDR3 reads CATQLPGQGVYGYTF. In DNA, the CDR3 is TGTGCCACTCAATTACCGGGACAGGGAGTCTATGGCTACACCTTC.

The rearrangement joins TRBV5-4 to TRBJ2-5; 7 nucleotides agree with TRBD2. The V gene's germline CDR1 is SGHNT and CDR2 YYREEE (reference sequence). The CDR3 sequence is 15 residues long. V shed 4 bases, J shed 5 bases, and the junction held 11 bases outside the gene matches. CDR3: CASSPLRSGAETQYF. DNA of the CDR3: TGTGCCAGCAGCCCTCTGAGGAGCGGGGCCGAGACCCAGTACTTC. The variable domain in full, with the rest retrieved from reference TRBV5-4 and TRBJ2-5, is ETGVTQSPTHLIKTRGQQVTLRCSSQSGHNTVSWYQQALGQGPQFIFQYYREEENGRGNFPPRFSGLQFPNYSSELNVNALELDDSALYLCASSPLRSGAETQYFGPGTRLLVL.

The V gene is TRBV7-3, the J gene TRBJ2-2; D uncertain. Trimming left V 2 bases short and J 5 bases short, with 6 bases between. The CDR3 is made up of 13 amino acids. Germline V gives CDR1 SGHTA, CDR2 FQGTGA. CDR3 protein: CASSLSTTGELFF. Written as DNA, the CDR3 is TGTGCCAGCAGCTTATCGACTACCGGGGAGCTGTTTTTT.

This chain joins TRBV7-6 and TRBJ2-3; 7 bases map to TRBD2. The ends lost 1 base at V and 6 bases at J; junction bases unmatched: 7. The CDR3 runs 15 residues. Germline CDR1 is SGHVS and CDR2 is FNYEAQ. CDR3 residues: CASSLVALAADTQYF. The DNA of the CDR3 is TGTGCCAGCAGCTTAGTGGCGCTAGCGGCCGATACGCAGTATTTT.

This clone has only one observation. CDR3 loop: CASSPHSGPNAGELFF. The DNA of the CDR3 is TGTGCCAGCAGCCCCCATAGCGGACCAAACGCCGGGGAGCTGTTTTTT. The rearrangement joins TRBV11-2 to TRBJ2-2; TRBD2 might be the D (6 bases). The V end was cut by 5 bases, the J end by 6 bases, with 19 bases between. CDR1 and CDR2 from the germline V gene are SGHAT and FQNNGV. This CDR3 is 16 amino acids long. The complete variable domain, with remaining parts taken from reference TRBV11-2 and TRBJ2-2, reads EAGVAQSPRYKIIEKRQSVAFWCNPISGHATLYWYQQILGQGPKLLIQFQNNGVVDDSQLPKDRFSAERLKGVDSTLKIQPAKLEDSAVYLCASSPHSGPNAGELFFGEGSRLTVL.

The CDR3 protein is CASSSNYEQYF. The CDR3 bases are TGTGCCAGCAGCTCCAATTACGAGCAGTACTTC. This chain links TRBV14 with TRBJ2-7, with D unresolved. Germline V gives CDR1 SGHDN, CDR2 FVKESK. The CDR3 loop spans 11 amino acids. Trimming removed 5 bases from V and 4 bases from J, with 6 bases in between.

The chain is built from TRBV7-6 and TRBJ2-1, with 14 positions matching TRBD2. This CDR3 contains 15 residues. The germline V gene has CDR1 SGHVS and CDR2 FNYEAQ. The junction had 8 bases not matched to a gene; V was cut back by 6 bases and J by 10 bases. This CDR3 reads CASSRGLAGEYEQFF. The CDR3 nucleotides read TGTGCCAGCAGTAGGGGACTAGCGGGAGAATACGAGCAGTTCTTC. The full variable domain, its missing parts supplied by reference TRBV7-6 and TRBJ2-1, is GAGVSQSPRYKVTKRGQDVALRCDPISGHVSLYWYRQALGQGPEFLTYFNYEAQQDKSGLPNDRFSAERPEGSISTLTIQRTEQRDSAMYRCASSRGLAGEYEQFFGPGTRLTVL.